What follows are 15 T cell receptor beta chains derived from one specimen sequenced in a study of OX40 agonist ivuxolimab in advanced cancers. The method was immunoSEQ multiplex PCR; TCRdb's version includes in-frame clones alone and lacks a portion of them. Of about 49,000 clones in the sample, about four fifths were seen once. Sequencing used CD4+ or CD8+ T cells sorted from blood, obtained in a trial of the OX40 agonist ivuxolimab. The receptors here all came from an adult with an advanced solid tumor such as melanoma, head and neck, liver or kidney cancer.

The rearrangement joins TRBV2 to TRBJ2-3; D uncertain. V lost 1 base, J lost 1 base, and 12 bases lay in between. The germline V gene encodes CDR1 SNHLY and CDR2 FYNNEI. The CDR3 covers 16 residues. This chain's CDR3 is CASSEEAQARTDTQYF. The CDR3 nucleotides are TGTGCCAGCAGTGAAGAGGCCCAGGCACGCACAGATACGCAGTATTTT. Full variable domain (missing parts from reference TRBV2 and TRBJ2-3): EPEVTQTPSHQVTQMGQEVILRCVPISNHLYFYWYRQILGQKVEFLVSFYNNEISEKSEIFDDQFSVERPDGSNFTLKIRSTKLEDSAMYFCASSEEAQARTDTQYFGPGTRLTVL.

This clone has a single count. The chain uses TRBV7-9 and TRBJ2-7; D possibly uses TRBD1 or TRBD2 (5 bases each). Trimming pared 0 bases from V and 7 bases from J, leaving 13 bases between. CDR1 is SEHNR, CDR2 FQNEAQ, per germline (reference sequence). This CDR3 is 14 amino acids long. The CDR3 DNA sequence: TGTGCCAGCAGCTTAGCTCGGCAGGGCGGGGAGCAGTACTTC. It translates to CASSLARQGGEQYF.

The chain combines TRBV19 with TRBJ2-3; a possible D gene is TRBD1 (5 bases). Germline assignment: CDR1 LNHDA and CDR2 SQIVND (reference sequence). V was shortened by 2 bases and J by 4 bases, with 10 bases between the two germline ends. This CDR3 is built from 14 residues. The CDR3 coding sequence is TGTGCCAGTAGTATACAGGGTGGTTCAGATACGCAGTATTTT. This encodes CASSIQGGSDTQYF.

The V gene is TRBV11-2, the J gene TRBJ2-5, with D unclear. Germline assignment: CDR1 SGHAT and CDR2 FQNNGV. Trimming left V 5 bases short and J 7 bases short, with 8 bases between. The length of the CDR3 is 11 residues. CDR3 bases: TGTGCCAGCAGCCGGTCGGGGACCCAGTACTTC. Translated: CASSRSGTQYF.

The rearrangement uses TRBV19 and TRBJ1-5; 8 bases match TRBD1. Germline V gene data show CDR1 as LNHDA and CDR2 as SQIVND (reference sequence). This CDR3 comprises 14 residues. The V gene end was trimmed by 8 bases and the J gene end by 6 bases; junction bases not matched to a gene: 9. The CDR3 reads CASSRTGRIQPQHF. The CDR3 DNA is TGTGCCAGTTCGAGGACAGGGAGGATTCAGCCCCAGCATTTT.

The chain recombines TRBV7-2 with TRBJ1-1; D is undetermined. Germline V gives CDR1 SGHTA, CDR2 FQGNSA. Trimming stripped 5 bases from V and 0 bases from J, with 7 bases between. There are 13 residues in the CDR3. CDR3 coding DNA: TGTGCCAGCAGCACGCAGGTGAACACTGAAGCTTTCTTT. It codes for CASSTQVNTEAFF.

Only one count was recorded for this clone. This chain uses TRBV19 with TRBJ1-2; 7 positions agree with TRBD1. From germline, CDR1 is LNHDA and CDR2 SQIVND (reference sequence). V shed 6 bases, J shed 4 bases, and the junction held 20 bases outside the gene matches. CDR3 length: 18 residues. The CDR3 DNA is TGTGCCAGTAGCGTGATGCCAGGGGACAGCCTTGGGGTCTATGGCTACACCTTC. As protein: CASSVMPGDSLGVYGYTF.

The chain has TRBV18 and TRBJ2-3, with 7 nucleotides matching TRBD2. Looked up from germline, CDR1 is KGHSH and CDR2 is LQKENI. V shed 1 base and J 0 bases; nucleotides not matched to a gene: 4. The CDR3 is 16 residues long. The CDR3 nucleotides are TGTGCCAGCTCACCACGGTTGCGGGGGAGCACAGATACGCAGTATTTT. Translating gives CASSPRLRGSTDTQYF.

This clone was counted only a few times. The J gene is TRBJ2-5, the V gene TRBV6-5; D is possibly TRBD2 (5 bases). The CDR3 runs 14 residues. Germline V gives CDR1 MNHEY, CDR2 SVGAGI. The V end was cut by 7 bases, the J end by 2 bases, with 14 bases between. The DNA for the CDR3 is TGTGCCAGCACCGAGGGTGGGCTGCAAGAGACCCAGTACTTC. Translation: CASTEGGLQETQYF.

J is TRBJ2-7 and V is TRBV18; D gene ambiguous. Trimming took 4 bases from V and 0 from J, leaving 4 bases between them. There are 12 residues in the CDR3. CDR1 is KGHSH and CDR2 is LQKENI in the germline V gene. CDR3: CASSQSSYEQYF. The CDR3 nucleotides are TGTGCCAGCTCACAAAGCTCCTACGAGCAGTACTTC. The full variable domain, in which reference TRBV18 and TRBJ2-7 provide the parts outside the CDR3, is NAGVMQNPRHLVRRRGQEARLRCSPMKGHSHVYWYRQLPEEGLKFMVYLQKENIIDESGMPKERFSAEFPKEGPSILRIQQVVRGDSAAYFCASSQSSYEQYFGPGTRLTVT.

The chain has TRBV2 and TRBJ1-1; D is unresolved. There are 14 residues in the CDR3. The germline gives CDR1 SNHLY, CDR2 FYNNEI. The germline V and J ends were trimmed by 7 bases and 1 base, with 13 bases remaining between them. The CDR3 nucleotides read TGTGCCAGCAACGGACGGTCGGGGAACACTGAAGCTTTCTTT. Translation gives CASNGRSGNTEAFF. Supplemented by reference TRBV2 and TRBJ1-1, the full variable domain reads EPEVTQTPSHQVTQMGQEVILRCVPISNHLYFYWYRQILGQKVEFLVSFYNNEISEKSEIFDDQFSVERPDGSNFTLKIRSTKLEDSAMYFCASNGRSGNTEAFFGQGTRLTVV.

The chain has TRBV7-8 and TRBJ2-1; D gene uncertain. This CDR3 has 16 residues. Looked up from germline, CDR1 is SGHVS and CDR2 is FQNEAQ. V dropped 4 bases and J dropped 2 bases, with 15 bases sitting between them. CDR3 in DNA: TGTGCCAGCAGCTACCGGACCCTTTCAACCTACAATGAGCAGTTCTTC. Residues: CASSYRTLSTYNEQFF.

The chain has TRBV11-2 and TRBJ2-1; the D call may be TRBD1 or TRBD2 (5 bases each). Germline CDR1 and CDR2: SGHAT and FQNNGV. V was trimmed by 1 base and J by 1 base, leaving 8 bases between them. The CDR3 sequence is 15 residues long. The CDR3 bases are TGTGCCAGCAGCTTAGCGAGGGGTTCCTACAATGAGCAGTTCTTC. Translated: CASSLARGSYNEQFF. The full variable domain, completed using reference TRBV11-2 and TRBJ2-1, is EAGVAQSPRYKIIEKRQSVAFWCNPISGHATLYWYQQILGQGPKLLIQFQNNGVVDDSQLPKDRFSAERLKGVDSTLKIQPAKLEDSAVYLCASSLARGSYNEQFFGPGTRLTVL.

The DNA for the CDR3 is TGTGCCAGCAGCTCCCAGGGTTACGACGAGCAGTACTTC. Its translation is CASSSQGYDEQYF. This chain uses TRBV11-3 with TRBJ2-7; a possible D gene is TRBD1 (5 bases). V was cut by 4 bases and J by 5 bases, with 12 bases left in between. In germline, CDR1 is SGHNT, CDR2 YENEEA. This CDR3 spans 13 amino acids. The full variable domain, completed using reference TRBV11-3 and TRBJ2-7, is EAGVVQSPRYKIIEKKQPVAFWCNPISGHNTLYWYLQNLGQGPELLIRYENEEAVDDSQLPKDRFSAERLKGVDSTLKIQPAELGDSAVYLCASSSQGYDEQYFGPGTRLTVT.

This rearrangement joins TRBV27 to TRBJ1-1; D is undetermined. Germline values: CDR1 MNHEY, CDR2 SMNVEV (reference sequence). This CDR3 is 14 amino acids long. With 5 bases removed from V and 0 bases from J, the gap between germline ends came to 10 bases. CDR3 loop: CASSRGIMNTEAFF. Here the CDR3 DNA reads TGTGCCAGCAGTCGAGGGATTATGAACACTGAAGCTTTCTTT.